This T cell receptor beta chain was documented in a study of shared clonotypes between healthy human individuals. Regarding the study as a whole: Collection of samples was limited to blood; tissue repertoires likely differ. Non-shared clonotypes displayed generation probabilities falling below those of clonotypes present in all four donors.

CD45RA+ naive and CD45RA-negative memory subsets were separated from CD4+ cells. Assay used: immunoSEQ multiplex PCR; TCRdb lists only in-frame clones, some missing. The top ten hold about 0.36% of the sample, which has 2 million to 2.5 million clones, 85% to 95% seen once. The CDR3 has 14 residues. The germline V gene encodes CDR1 SGHRS and CDR2 YFSETQ. V lost 3 bases to trimming and J lost 3 bases, with 12 bases between them. To note about this clone: Its antigen remains unidentified.

The TCR originated in a man aged 18 to 35 in good health. Some clones in this sample may be carry-over from other donors' samples. The specimen was naive CD4+ T cells from PBMCs. Documented subset: CD45RA+ positively selected. V usage is TRBV5-1 and J usage is TRBJ2-5; the D gene could be TRBD1 or TRBD2 (5 bases each). Here the CDR3 DNA reads TGCGCCAGCAGCTGGATGGGGACGGAAGAGACCCAGTACTTC. Amino acids: CASSWMGTEETQYF.